The T cell receptor beta chain described here comes from a study of shared clonotypes between healthy human individuals. Germline V gene sequence: CDR1 MGHDK, CDR2 SYGVNS. The CDR3 is made up of 14 amino acids. Between the trimmed V and J ends, which lost 3 bases and 0 bases, there was a span of 8 bases. Only in-frame clones appear in the TCRdb table, and some are missing; sequencing was by immunoSEQ multiplex PCR. The table shows around 600,000 clones, with 90% to 95% occurring only once. As defined, naive CD8 cells were CD45RO-negative and positively selected for CCR7, with terminally differentiated effector memory CD45RA+ cells excluded.

This sequence was found in a woman under 40 in good health. The chain employs TRBV25-1 and TRBJ2-5; D is undetermined. Source material: naive CD8+ T cells sorted from blood. The CDR3 loop is CASSDVDYQETQYF. The CDR3 bases are TGTGCCAGCAGTGACGTCGATTACCAAGAGACCCAGTACTTC.